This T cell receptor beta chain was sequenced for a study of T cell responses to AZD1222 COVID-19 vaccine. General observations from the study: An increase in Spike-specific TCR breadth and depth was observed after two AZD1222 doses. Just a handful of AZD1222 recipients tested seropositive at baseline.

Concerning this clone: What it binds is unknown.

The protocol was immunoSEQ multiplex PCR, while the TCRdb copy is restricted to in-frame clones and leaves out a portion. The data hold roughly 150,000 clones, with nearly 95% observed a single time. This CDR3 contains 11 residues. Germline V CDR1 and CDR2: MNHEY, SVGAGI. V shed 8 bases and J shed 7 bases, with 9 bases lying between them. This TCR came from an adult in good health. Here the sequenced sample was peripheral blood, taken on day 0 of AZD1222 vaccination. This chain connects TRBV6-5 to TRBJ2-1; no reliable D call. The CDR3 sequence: CASSVRNEQFF. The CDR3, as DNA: TGTGCCAGCTCAGTCCGTAATGAGCAGTTCTTC.